These 17 T cell receptor beta chains share one sample of origin, sequenced in a study of shared clonotypes between healthy human individuals. Generated by immunoSEQ multiplex PCR, the TCRdb table keeps only in-frame clones and is missing some. Of around 500,000 clones in the sample, about 72% are singletons; the top ten hold 12%. The specimen was PBMCs. The origin of the receptors is a woman aged 40 to 49 in good health. Some clones in this sample may be carry-over from other donors' samples.

The V and J genes are TRBV5-1 and TRBJ1-4; the match to TRBD1 covers 10 bases. The CDR3 length is 15 residues. Germline V gene lookup returns CDR1 SGHRS and CDR2 YFSETQ. Trimming cost V 3 bases and J 7 bases; bases outside gene matches: 6. CDR3 region: CASSSTGGVSEKLFF. CDR3 DNA sequence: TGCGCCAGCAGCTCGACAGGGGGCGTTTCTGAAAAACTGTTTTTT. Together with reference TRBV5-1 and TRBJ1-4, the CDR3 gives the full variable domain: KAGVTQTPRYLIKTRGQQVTLSCSPISGHRSVSWYQQTPGQGLQFLFEYFSETQRNKGNFPGRFSGRQFSNSRSEMNVSTLELGDSALYLCASSSTGGVSEKLFFGSGTQLSVL.

This clone was seen ten or more times. The V gene is TRBV28, the J gene TRBJ1-1, with a weak D call TRBD1 (5 bases). V lost 2 bases, J lost 2 bases, and 12 bases lay in between. The CDR3 consists of 15 residues. CDR1 and CDR2 from the germline V gene are MDHEN and SYDVKM. The CDR3: CASSLVDTLNTEAFF. CDR3 coding DNA: TGTGCCAGCAGTTTAGTGGACACTTTAAACACTGAAGCTTTCTTT.

V is TRBV7-8 and J is TRBJ1-5; tentative D call: TRBD1 (5 bases). Per germline, CDR1 SGHVS and CDR2 FQNEAQ. The CDR3 spans 15 residues. V was shortened by 0 bases and J by 5 bases, with 11 bases between the two germline ends. The CDR3, as DNA: TGTGCCAGCAGCTTAGCGTTGGCAGGGCATCAGCCCCAGCATTTT. This gives the protein CASSLALAGHQPQHF.

V is TRBV30 and J is TRBJ2-7; TRBD2 matches at 7 bases. The CDR3 is 17 residues long. Germline values: CDR1 GTSNPN, CDR2 SVGIG (reference sequence). V gave up 3 bases and J gave up 2 bases; unmatched junction bases: 16. The CDR3 reads CAWREYRTERDPYEQYF. The CDR3 nucleotides are TGTGCCTGGAGGGAATACCGTACAGAGCGGGATCCCTACGAGCAGTACTTC.

In regard to this clone: Other DNA sequences in this specimen translate into the identical CDR3. This rearrangement joins TRBV27 to TRBJ2-3; D gene uncertain. CDR3 length: 11 amino acids. CDR1 and CDR2 from the germline V gene are MNHEY and SMNVEV (reference sequence). Deletions cut 6 bases from V and 0 bases from J, with 1 base between. The CDR3: CASRSTDTQYF. The CDR3 DNA is TGTGCCAGCAGGAGCACAGATACGCAGTATTTT.

This rearrangement joins TRBV27 to TRBJ1-5, with 8 bases aligning to TRBD1. J was trimmed by 7 bases and V by 4 bases; bases with no gene match: 6. Germline CDR1 MNHEY, CDR2 SMNVEV (reference sequence). This CDR3 is 14 amino acids long. CDR3 DNA sequence: TGTGCCAGCAGTTCGCAGGGGGCTCGGCAGCCCCAGCATTTT. Amino acid sequence: CASSSQGARQPQHF.

This chain uses TRBV7-8 with TRBJ1-2; TRBD1 is a possible D gene (5 bases). V lost 2 bases and J lost 2, with 18 bases in between. Germline V gives CDR1 SGHVS, CDR2 FQNEAQ. The CDR3 contains 17 residues. Written as DNA, the CDR3 is TGTGCCAGCAGCTTAAGGGCTCCCAGGGCCATCAACTATGGCTACACCTTC. Amino acid sequence: CASSLRAPRAINYGYTF.

The CDR3 DNA sequence: TGTGCCAGCAGCCTCCGACAGGGGGTAAATGAAAAACTGTTTTTT. This gives the protein CASSLRQGVNEKLFF. The chain links TRBV5-4 to TRBJ1-4; 9 bases fit TRBD1. Germline V gene data show CDR1 as SGHNT and CDR2 as YYREEE (reference sequence). The junction had 6 bases not matched to a gene; V was cut back by 4 bases and J by 5 bases. The CDR3 extends over 15 amino acids.

The chain links TRBV6-1 to TRBJ2-7; TRBD1 agrees at 7 bases. Germline V lookup: CDR1 MNHNS, CDR2 SASEGT. The CDR3 runs to 15 residues. J was trimmed by 0 bases and V by 7 bases; bases with no gene match: 9. CDR3 in DNA: TGTGCCAGCACCCGGACAGGACCCAGCTCCTACGAGCAGTACTTC. Its protein is CASTRTGPSSYEQYF.

The rearrangement joins TRBV9 to TRBJ1-1; D is possibly TRBD1 (5 bases). This CDR3 comprises 15 residues. Per germline, CDR1 SGDLS and CDR2 YYNGEE. V was clipped by 4 bases and J by 11 bases, with 24 bases between them. The CDR3 DNA is TGTGCCAGCAGCTCTAGTGCGACAGACCCTTCGTGGGCTTTCTTT. Residues: CASSSSATDPSWAFF.

This clone occurred once. V gene TRBV5-1 combines with J gene TRBJ1-1, with D perhaps matching TRBD1 (6 bases). V was pared by 6 bases and J by 3 bases, with 12 bases between. The CDR3 extends over 13 amino acids. From germline, CDR1 is SGHRS and CDR2 YFSETQ. The CDR3 DNA reads as TGCGCCAGCACCCGCAAGGGGGACACTGAAGCTTTCTTT. Protein sequence: CASTRKGDTEAFF.

The chain employs TRBV30 and TRBJ2-3, with TRBD2 identical over 9 bases. The junction had 8 bases not matched to a gene; V was cut back by 3 bases and J by 4 bases. CDR3 size: 15 residues. CDR1 and CDR2 from the germline V gene are GTSNPN and SVGIG (reference sequence). As DNA, the CDR3 is TGTGCCTGGAGACAGATAGCGGGAGACGCAGATACGCAGTATTTT. It translates to CAWRQIAGDADTQYF.

The rearrangement links TRBV4-3 to TRBJ2-1; unclear D gene. Looked up from germline, CDR1 is LGHNA and CDR2 is YSLEER. Trimming stripped 0 bases from V and 2 bases from J, with 14 bases between. The CDR3 loop spans 17 amino acids. The CDR3 nucleotides read TGCGCCAGCAGCCAAGAGCCGGTAGAACCAACCTACAATGAGCAGTTCTTC. This sequence encodes CASSQEPVEPTYNEQFF.

To note about this clone: Since a far larger clone is one base different, this is likely a read error. Other DNA sequences in this specimen translate into the identical CDR3. The chain couples TRBV7-2 to TRBJ1-6; D gene ambiguous. CDR1 is SGHTA and CDR2 is FQGNSA in the germline V gene. This CDR3 has 15 residues. CDR3 bases: TGCGCCAGCAGCTTAAGCGGACCGTATAATTCACCCCTCCACTTT. It yields the protein CASSLSGPYNSPLHF. Full variable domain (missing parts from reference TRBV7-2 and TRBJ1-6): GAGVSQSPSNKVTEKGKDVELRCDPISGHTALYWYRQSLGQGLEFLIYFQGNSAPDKSGLPSDRFSAERTGGSVSTLTIQRTQQEDSAVYLCASSLSGPYNSPLHFGNGTRLTVT.

The chain recombines TRBV10-2 with TRBJ2-3, with D uncertain. V was clipped by 2 bases and J by 0 bases, with 9 bases between them. The CDR3 consists of 15 residues. Germline V lookup: CDR1 WSHSY, CDR2 SAAADI. The CDR3 region is CASSEQSFSTDTQYF. The DNA for the CDR3 is TGCGCCAGCAGTGAGCAGAGTTTTAGCACAGATACGCAGTATTTT.

Ten or more counts support this clone. This chain joins TRBV6-1 and TRBJ2-7; D is unclear. This CDR3 has 12 residues. Trimming removed 9 bases from V and 0 bases from J, with 9 bases in between. The V gene's germline CDR1 is MNHNS and CDR2 SASEGT. The CDR3: CASAQSSYEQYF. As DNA, the CDR3 is TGTGCCAGTGCACAGAGCTCCTACGAGCAGTACTTC.

The rearrangement joins TRBV2 to TRBJ1-4, with D unclear. Germline V lookup: CDR1 SNHLY, CDR2 FYNNEI. The germline V and J ends were trimmed by 2 bases and 5 bases, with 12 bases remaining between them. CDR3 size: 15 residues. CDR3 nucleotides: TGTGCCAGCAGTGAATTCCGAGGACCCAATGAAAAACTGTTTTTT. The encoded protein is CASSEFRGPNEKLFF. The full variable domain, its missing parts supplied by reference TRBV2 and TRBJ1-4, is EPEVTQTPSHQVTQMGQEVILRCVPISNHLYFYWYRQILGQKVEFLVSFYNNEISEKSEIFDDQFSVERPDGSNFTLKIRSTKLEDSAMYFCASSEFRGPNEKLFFGSGTQLSVL.